What follows are 3 T cell receptor beta chains derived from one specimen sequenced in a study of blood T cell repertoires in COVID-19. This table comes from immunoSEQ multiplex PCR, and its TCRdb copy is limited to in-frame clones, with some not included. Found here are about 160,000 clones, approximately 84% of them singletons; the top ten hold roughly 2.3%. Material for sequencing was peripheral blood. These TCRs come from a man between 65 and 79 years old with acute or convalescent COVID-19.

CDR3 sequence (DNA): TGCAGTGCTAGTGGGACTAGCGGGAGGACAGATACGCAGTATTTT. This gives the protein CSASGTSGRTDTQYF. The V call is TRBV20-1, the J call TRBJ2-3; 15 nucleotides agree with TRBD2. CDR3 length: 15 residues. V was clipped by 3 bases and J by 3 bases; unmatched bases: 1. Germline V gene lookup returns CDR1 DFQATT and CDR2 SNEGSKA (reference sequence).

The chain links TRBV19 to TRBJ1-5; 11 bases map to TRBD1. Germline CDR1 is LNHDA and CDR2 is SQIVND (reference sequence). The CDR3 extends over 15 amino acids. V shed 6 bases and J 7 bases; nucleotides not matched to a gene: 8. CDR3 loop: CASRVAGQGVQPQHF. The CDR3 bases are TGTGCCAGTAGAGTCGCGGGACAGGGGGTCCAGCCCCAGCATTTT. Full variable domain (outside the CDR3, taken from reference TRBV19 and TRBJ1-5): DGGITQSPKYLFRKEGQNVTLSCEQNLNHDAMYWYRQDPGQGLRLIYYSQIVNDFQKGDIAEGYSVSREKKESFPLTVTSAQKNPTAFYLCASRVAGQGVQPQHFGDGTRLSIL.

V and J are TRBV7-2 and TRBJ1-5; the D gene is possibly TRBD1 (6 bases). V gave up 1 base and J gave up 6 bases, with 13 bases separating them. The CDR3 contains 15 residues. The germline V gene has CDR1 SGHTA and CDR2 FQGNSA. In nucleotides, the CDR3 is TGTGCCAGCAGCTTAGTTGGGGGCGGATCTCAGCCCCAGCATTTT. It is translated as CASSLVGGGSQPQHF.